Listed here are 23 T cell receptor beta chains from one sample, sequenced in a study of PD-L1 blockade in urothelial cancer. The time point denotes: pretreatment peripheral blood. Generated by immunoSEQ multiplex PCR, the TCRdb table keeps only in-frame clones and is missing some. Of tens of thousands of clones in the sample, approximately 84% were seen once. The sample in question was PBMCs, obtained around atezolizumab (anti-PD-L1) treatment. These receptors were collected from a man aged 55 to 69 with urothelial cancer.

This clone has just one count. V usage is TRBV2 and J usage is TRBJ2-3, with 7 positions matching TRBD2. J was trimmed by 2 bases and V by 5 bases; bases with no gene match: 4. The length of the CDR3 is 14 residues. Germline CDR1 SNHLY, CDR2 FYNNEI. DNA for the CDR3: TGTGCCAGCAGTCTCGGGACTAACACAGATACGCAGTATTTT. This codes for CASSLGTNTDTQYF.

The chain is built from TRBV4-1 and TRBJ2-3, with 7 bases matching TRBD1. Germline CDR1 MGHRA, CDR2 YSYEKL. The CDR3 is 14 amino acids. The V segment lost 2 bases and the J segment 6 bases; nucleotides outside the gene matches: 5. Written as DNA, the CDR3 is TGCGCCAGCAGCCAAACACGACAGGGTGATACGCAGTATTTT. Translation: CASSQTRQGDTQYF.

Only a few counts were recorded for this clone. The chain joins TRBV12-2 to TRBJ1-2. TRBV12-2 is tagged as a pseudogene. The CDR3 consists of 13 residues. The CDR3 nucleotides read TGTGCAAGTCGCTTCGTCCACTTTACCGACTACACCTTC. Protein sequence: CASRFVHFTDYTF.

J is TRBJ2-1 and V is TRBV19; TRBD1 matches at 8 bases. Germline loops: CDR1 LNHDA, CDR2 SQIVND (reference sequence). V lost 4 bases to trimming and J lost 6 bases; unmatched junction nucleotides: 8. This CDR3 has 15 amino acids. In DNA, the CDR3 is TGTGCCAGTAGTACCGGACAGGGCGCCGCCAATGAGCAGTTCTTC. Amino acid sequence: CASSTGQGAANEQFF. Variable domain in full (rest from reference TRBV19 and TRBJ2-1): DGGITQSPKYLFRKEGQNVTLSCEQNLNHDAMYWYRQDPGQGLRLIYYSQIVNDFQKGDIAEGYSVSREKKESFPLTVTSAQKNPTAFYLCASSTGQGAANEQFFGPGTRLTVL.

CDR3 DNA sequence: TGTGCCAGCAGCATGGGGAGGCTAATGAACACTGAAGCTTTCTTT. Translation gives CASSMGRLMNTEAFF. The chain couples TRBV7-9 to TRBJ1-1; D unresolved. The CDR3 sequence is 15 residues long. V was clipped by 5 bases and J by 0 bases, with 13 bases between them. Germline CDR1 reads SEHNR; CDR2 reads FQNEAQ (reference sequence). Drawing the rest from reference TRBV7-9 and TRBJ1-1, the complete variable domain is DTGVSQNPRHKITKRGQNVTFRCDPISEHNRLYWYRQTLGQGPEFLTYFQNEAQLEKSRLLSDRFSAERPKGSFSTLEIQRTEQGDSAMYLCASSMGRLMNTEAFFGQGTRLTVV.

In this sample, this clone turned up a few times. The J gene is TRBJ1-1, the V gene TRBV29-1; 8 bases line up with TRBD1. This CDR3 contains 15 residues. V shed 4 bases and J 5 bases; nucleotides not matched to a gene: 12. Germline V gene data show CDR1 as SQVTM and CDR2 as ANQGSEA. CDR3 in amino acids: CSVVLPTGVGTEAFF. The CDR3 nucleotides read TGCAGCGTTGTGCTACCGACAGGGGTAGGAACTGAAGCTTTCTTT.

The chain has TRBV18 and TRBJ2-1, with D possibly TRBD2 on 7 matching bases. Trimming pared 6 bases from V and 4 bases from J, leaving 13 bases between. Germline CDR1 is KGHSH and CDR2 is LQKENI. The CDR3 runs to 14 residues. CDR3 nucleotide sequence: TGTGCCAGCTCCGAGGCGGGGGCTTACAATGAGCAGTTCTTC. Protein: CASSEAGAYNEQFF.

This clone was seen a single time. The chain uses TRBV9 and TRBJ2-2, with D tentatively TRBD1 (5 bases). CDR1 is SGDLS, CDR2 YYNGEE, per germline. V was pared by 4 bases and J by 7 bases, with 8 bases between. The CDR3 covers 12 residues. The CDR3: CASSTQGGELFF. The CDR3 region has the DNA TGTGCCAGCAGCACCCAGGGCGGGGAGCTGTTTTTT.

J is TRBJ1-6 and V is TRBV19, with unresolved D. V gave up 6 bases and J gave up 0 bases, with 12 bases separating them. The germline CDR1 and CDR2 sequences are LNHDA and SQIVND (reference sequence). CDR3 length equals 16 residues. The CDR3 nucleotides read TGTGCCAGTAGAATATCAGGTGGCTCCTATAATTCACCCCTCCACTTT. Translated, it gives CASRISGGSYNSPLHF.

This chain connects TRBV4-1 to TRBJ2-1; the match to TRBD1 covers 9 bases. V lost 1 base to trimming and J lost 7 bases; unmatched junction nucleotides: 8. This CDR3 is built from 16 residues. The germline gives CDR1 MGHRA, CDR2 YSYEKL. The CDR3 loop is CASSQAAGQGLNEQFF. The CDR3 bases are TGCGCCAGCAGCCAAGCTGCGGGACAGGGATTGAATGAGCAGTTCTTC.

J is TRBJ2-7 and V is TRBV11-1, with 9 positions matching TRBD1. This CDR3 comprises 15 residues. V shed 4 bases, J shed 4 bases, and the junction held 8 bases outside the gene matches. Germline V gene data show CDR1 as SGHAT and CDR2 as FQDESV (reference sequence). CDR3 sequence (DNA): TGTGCCAGCAGCTCTAGGGGGACAGGGCCTTACGAGCAGTACTTC. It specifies CASSSRGTGPYEQYF.

This CDR3 is CSVGAKPNEQFF. The CDR3 nucleotides read TGCAGCGTTGGCGCCAAACCCAATGAGCAGTTCTTC. The chain joins TRBV29-1 to TRBJ2-1; D is unclear. V lost 4 bases to trimming and J lost 6 bases, with 10 bases between them. Germline lookup yields CDR1 SQVTM and CDR2 ANQGSEA. The CDR3 sequence is 12 residues long.

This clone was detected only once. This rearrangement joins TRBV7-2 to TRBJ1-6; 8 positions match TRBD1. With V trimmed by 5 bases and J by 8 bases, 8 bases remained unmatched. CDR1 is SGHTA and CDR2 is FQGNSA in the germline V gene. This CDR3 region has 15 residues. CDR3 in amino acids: CASSQTGGTYSPLHF. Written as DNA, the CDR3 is TGTGCCAGCAGCCAAACAGGGGGTACTTATTCACCCCTCCACTTT.

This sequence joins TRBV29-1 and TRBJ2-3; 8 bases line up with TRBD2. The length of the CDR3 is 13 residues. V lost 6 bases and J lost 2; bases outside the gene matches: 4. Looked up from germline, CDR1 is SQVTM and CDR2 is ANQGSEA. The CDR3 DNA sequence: TGCAGCGTCCCCGGGGGGGACACAGATACGCAGTATTTT. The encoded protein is CSVPGGDTDTQYF.

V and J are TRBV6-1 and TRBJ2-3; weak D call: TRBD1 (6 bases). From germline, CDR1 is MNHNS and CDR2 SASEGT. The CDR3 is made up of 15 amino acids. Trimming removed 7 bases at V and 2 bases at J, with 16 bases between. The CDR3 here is CASTRTGQFTDTQYF. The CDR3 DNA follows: TGTGCCAGCACCCGAACAGGGCAGTTCACAGATACGCAGTATTTT.

CDR3 nucleotide sequence: TGTGCCTGGACGGGTGCAAGATGGGATGGCTACACCTTC. This encodes CAWTGARWDGYTF. The rearrangement uses TRBV30 and TRBJ1-2; D call uncertain. The germline V gene encodes CDR1 GTSNPN and CDR2 SVGIG (reference sequence). Trimming cost V 4 bases and J 6 bases, with 15 bases left between them. CDR3 length: 13 residues.

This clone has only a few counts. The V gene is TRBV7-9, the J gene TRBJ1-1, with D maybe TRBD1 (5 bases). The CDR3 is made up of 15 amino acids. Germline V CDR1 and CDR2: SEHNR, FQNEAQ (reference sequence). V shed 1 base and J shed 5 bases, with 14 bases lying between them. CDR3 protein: CASSLGPGGVTEAFF. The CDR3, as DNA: TGTGCCAGCAGCTTAGGTCCGGGAGGGGTGACTGAAGCTTTCTTT.

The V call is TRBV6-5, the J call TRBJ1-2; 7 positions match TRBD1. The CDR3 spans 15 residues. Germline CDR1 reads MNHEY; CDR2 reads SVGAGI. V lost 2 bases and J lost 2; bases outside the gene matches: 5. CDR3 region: CASSYTTGTNYGYTF. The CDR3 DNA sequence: TGTGCCAGCAGTTACACGACAGGGACCAACTATGGCTACACCTTC.

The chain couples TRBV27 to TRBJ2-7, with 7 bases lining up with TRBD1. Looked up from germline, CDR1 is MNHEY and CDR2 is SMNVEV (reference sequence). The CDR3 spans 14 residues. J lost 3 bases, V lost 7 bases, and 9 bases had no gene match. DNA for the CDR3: TGTGCCAGCACTGAACAGGGGTACCGCTACGAGCAGTACTTC. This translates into CASTEQGYRYEQYF.

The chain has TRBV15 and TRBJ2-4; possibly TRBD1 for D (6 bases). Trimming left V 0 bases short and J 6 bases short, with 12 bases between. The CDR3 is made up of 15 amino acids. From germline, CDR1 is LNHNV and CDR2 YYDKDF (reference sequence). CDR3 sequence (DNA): TGTGCCACCAGCAGAGATGCGACAGGACTAAACATTCAGTACTTC. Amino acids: CATSRDATGLNIQYF. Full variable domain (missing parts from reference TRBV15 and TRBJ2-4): DAMVIQNPRYQVTQFGKPVTLSCSQTLNHNVMYWYQQKSSQAPKLLFHYYDKDFNNEADTPDNFQSRRPNTSFCFLDIRSPGLGDTAMYLCATSRDATGLNIQYFGAGTRLSVL.

CDR3 bases: TGCGCCAGCAGCTTTTTTGGAGCCACCGGGGAGCTGTTTTTT. Protein sequence: CASSFFGATGELFF. The V gene is TRBV5-1, the J gene TRBJ2-2; D gene ambiguous. The germline V gene has CDR1 SGHRS and CDR2 YFSETQ. V was cut by 2 bases and J by 4 bases, with 9 bases left in between. This CDR3 comprises 14 residues.

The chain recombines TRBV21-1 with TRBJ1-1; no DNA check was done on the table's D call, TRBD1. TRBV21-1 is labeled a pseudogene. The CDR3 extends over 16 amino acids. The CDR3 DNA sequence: TGTGCCAGCAGCAAAGGTAGGAAGGGGCGCCCGACTGAAGCTTTCTTT. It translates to CASSKGRKGRPTEAFF.

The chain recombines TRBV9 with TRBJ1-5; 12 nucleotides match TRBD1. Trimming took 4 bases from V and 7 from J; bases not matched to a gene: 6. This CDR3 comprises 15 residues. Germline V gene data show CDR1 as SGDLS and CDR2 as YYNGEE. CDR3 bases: TGTGCCAGCAGCCTCGGGACAGGGGGCCGGCAGCCCCAGCATTTT. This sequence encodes CASSLGTGGRQPQHF.